This T cell receptor (beta chain) originates from a study of T cell responses to AZD1222 COVID-19 vaccine. Study-level findings and limits: Unmutated variant regions are reportedly targeted by nearly half of spike-specific TCRs. Among AZD1222 vaccinees, only six were seropositive at baseline. Among the donors, most were white British and more were female, and clonal diversity was possibly underestimated. The study sampled repertoires only after the peak T cell response.

Germline assignment: CDR1 KGHSH and CDR2 LQKENI. This CDR3 has 15 residues. Trimming removed 3 bases at V and 0 bases at J, with 12 bases between. Sequencing was performed with immunoSEQ multiplex PCR; in TCRdb, only in-frame clones are kept and a portion is missing. This sample has 85,000 to 130,000 clones, with roughly 91% found just once. Remarks on this clone: Antigen specificity is unknown.

The sample consisted of peripheral blood, taken 28 days after the second AZD1222 dose. The rearrangement links TRBV18 to TRBJ2-7; a possible D gene is TRBD2 (5 bases). The sequence derives from an adult who received the AZD1222 COVID-19 vaccine. The CDR3, as DNA: TGTGCCAGCTCACCCCTCCCCACTAGCTCCTACGAGCAGTACTTC. Protein product: CASSPLPTSSYEQYF.